This TCR beta chain was identified during a study of PD-1 blockade in classical Hodgkin lymphoma. No patient escaped relapse after autologous stem cell transplantation, and brentuximab vedotin exposure varied. Assay: immunoSEQ multiplex PCR; the TCRdb copy retains only in-frame clones and omits some. The sample yields about 20,000 clones, roughly 76% seen once. The length of the CDR3 is 13 residues. The germline V gene has CDR1 SGHNT and CDR2 YYREEE (reference sequence). Trimming left V 4 bases short and J 7 bases short, with 15 bases between. The V call is TRBV5-4, the J call TRBJ2-7; D tentatively reads TRBD1 or TRBD2 (6 bases each). Material: peripheral blood mononuclear cells (PBMCs), obtained at baseline. The clonotype was recovered from a human donor with classical Hodgkin lymphoma. CDR3 nucleotides: TGTGCCAGCAGCCGCTGGGGGGCTTCAGAGCAGTACTTC. Amino acid sequence: CASSRWGASEQYF. Filled out from reference TRBV5-4 and TRBJ2-7, the complete variable domain reads ETGVTQSPTHLIKTRGQQVTLRCSSQSGHNTVSWYQQALGQGPQFIFQYYREEENGRGNFPPRFSGLQFPNYSSELNVNALELDDSALYLCASSRWGASEQYFGPGTRLTVT.